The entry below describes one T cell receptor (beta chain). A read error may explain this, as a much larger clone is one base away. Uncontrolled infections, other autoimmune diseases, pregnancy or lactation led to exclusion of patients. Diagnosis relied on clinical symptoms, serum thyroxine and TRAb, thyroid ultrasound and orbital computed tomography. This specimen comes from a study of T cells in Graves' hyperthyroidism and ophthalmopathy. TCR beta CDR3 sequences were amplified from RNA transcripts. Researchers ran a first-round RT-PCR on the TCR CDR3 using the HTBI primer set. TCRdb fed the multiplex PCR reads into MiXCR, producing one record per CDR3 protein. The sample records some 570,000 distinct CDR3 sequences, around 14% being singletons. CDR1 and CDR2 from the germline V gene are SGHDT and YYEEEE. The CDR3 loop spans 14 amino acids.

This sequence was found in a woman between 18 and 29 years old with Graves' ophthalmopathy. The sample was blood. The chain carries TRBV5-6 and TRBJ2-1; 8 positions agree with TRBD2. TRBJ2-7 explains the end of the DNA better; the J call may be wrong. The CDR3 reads CASSRSSGFNEQYF. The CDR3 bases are TGCGCCAGCAGCCGATCTAGCGGGTTCAATGAGCAGTACTTC.